What follows is one T cell receptor (beta chain) and its context. The antigen it recognizes is unknown. No base-level quality is on record; no much larger clone is a single base apart. Collaborating institutions collected whole blood in K2EDTA tubes following their own protocols. Collaborator samples were shipped for TCRbeta analysis as frozen whole blood, isolated PBMCs, or DNA extracted from either sample type. V is cut by 3 bases and J by 13 bases, and the space between the germline ends is 12 bases. CDR1 and CDR2 (GTSNPN, SVGIG) derive from the germline V gene (reference sequence). Measured from the cysteine to the phenylalanine, the CDR3 is 11 residues long. Only the CDR3 DNA is retained, 33 bases long and in frame from the first base. The data belong to a study of blood T cell repertoires in COVID-19 (dated by TCRdb to between 2020 and 2021). A note on the overall study: Samples from collaborators originated in the United States, Italy and Spain and spanned both the acute and convalescent phases of COVID-19. The material from the prospective study consisted of cDNA or gDNA derived from T cells, B-cell-depleted T cells, or PBMCs. Where available, HLA class I and class II types were obtained from metadata supplied by the sample provider rather than from assay-based typing. The samples were drawn from two sources: the first 160 participants of the ongoing ImmuneRACE study, and over 950 subjects contributed by 6 global collaborators. The repertoires were made available in a free public database intended to serve as a resource for research on the immune response to SARS-CoV-2. The sample metadata nearly always contained a de-identified subject ID, COVID-19 status, age in years and sex. Subjects who had been exposed to COVID-19, were actively infected with it, or had recovered from it provided the deeply sampled blood TCRbeta repertoires that made up the dataset.

Overall study outcomes, separate from this receptor: The quantity of clinical and demographic metadata differed by source and by participant and was supplied without curation.

TCRbeta CDR3 regions were amplified from genomic DNA using the immunoSEQ Assay, a bias-controlled multiplex PCR. The original methods were these. Nucleated cell counts per sample were estimated from amplification of reference gene primers within the assay. Sequence reads were collapsed and filtered to measure the absolute abundance of every unique TCRbeta CDR3 rearrangement. For each sample, productive Simpson clonality was calculated by taking the square root of Simpson's diversity index across productive rearrangements. Drawn from immuneACCESS, this table holds only the in-frame rearrangements with V and J called that TCRdb kept. Clones are partly lost; checked studies trace under half to an unresolved V gene and leave the rest unexplained. V, J and clone size reflect that table, while D and trimming were determined from the DNA. This sample lists 160,000 or so clones; approximately 84% were detected once. Clones ranked in the top ten supply around 14% of the sample.

This receptor was taken from a woman older than 75 with acute or convalescent COVID-19. The chain joins TRBV30 to TRBJ1-4; the D gene identity is not certain. Sequencing was performed on peripheral blood. The nucleotide sequence is TGTGCCTGGAGCCGCCAGGAACGACTGTTTTTT. This yields the protein CAWSRQERLFF.